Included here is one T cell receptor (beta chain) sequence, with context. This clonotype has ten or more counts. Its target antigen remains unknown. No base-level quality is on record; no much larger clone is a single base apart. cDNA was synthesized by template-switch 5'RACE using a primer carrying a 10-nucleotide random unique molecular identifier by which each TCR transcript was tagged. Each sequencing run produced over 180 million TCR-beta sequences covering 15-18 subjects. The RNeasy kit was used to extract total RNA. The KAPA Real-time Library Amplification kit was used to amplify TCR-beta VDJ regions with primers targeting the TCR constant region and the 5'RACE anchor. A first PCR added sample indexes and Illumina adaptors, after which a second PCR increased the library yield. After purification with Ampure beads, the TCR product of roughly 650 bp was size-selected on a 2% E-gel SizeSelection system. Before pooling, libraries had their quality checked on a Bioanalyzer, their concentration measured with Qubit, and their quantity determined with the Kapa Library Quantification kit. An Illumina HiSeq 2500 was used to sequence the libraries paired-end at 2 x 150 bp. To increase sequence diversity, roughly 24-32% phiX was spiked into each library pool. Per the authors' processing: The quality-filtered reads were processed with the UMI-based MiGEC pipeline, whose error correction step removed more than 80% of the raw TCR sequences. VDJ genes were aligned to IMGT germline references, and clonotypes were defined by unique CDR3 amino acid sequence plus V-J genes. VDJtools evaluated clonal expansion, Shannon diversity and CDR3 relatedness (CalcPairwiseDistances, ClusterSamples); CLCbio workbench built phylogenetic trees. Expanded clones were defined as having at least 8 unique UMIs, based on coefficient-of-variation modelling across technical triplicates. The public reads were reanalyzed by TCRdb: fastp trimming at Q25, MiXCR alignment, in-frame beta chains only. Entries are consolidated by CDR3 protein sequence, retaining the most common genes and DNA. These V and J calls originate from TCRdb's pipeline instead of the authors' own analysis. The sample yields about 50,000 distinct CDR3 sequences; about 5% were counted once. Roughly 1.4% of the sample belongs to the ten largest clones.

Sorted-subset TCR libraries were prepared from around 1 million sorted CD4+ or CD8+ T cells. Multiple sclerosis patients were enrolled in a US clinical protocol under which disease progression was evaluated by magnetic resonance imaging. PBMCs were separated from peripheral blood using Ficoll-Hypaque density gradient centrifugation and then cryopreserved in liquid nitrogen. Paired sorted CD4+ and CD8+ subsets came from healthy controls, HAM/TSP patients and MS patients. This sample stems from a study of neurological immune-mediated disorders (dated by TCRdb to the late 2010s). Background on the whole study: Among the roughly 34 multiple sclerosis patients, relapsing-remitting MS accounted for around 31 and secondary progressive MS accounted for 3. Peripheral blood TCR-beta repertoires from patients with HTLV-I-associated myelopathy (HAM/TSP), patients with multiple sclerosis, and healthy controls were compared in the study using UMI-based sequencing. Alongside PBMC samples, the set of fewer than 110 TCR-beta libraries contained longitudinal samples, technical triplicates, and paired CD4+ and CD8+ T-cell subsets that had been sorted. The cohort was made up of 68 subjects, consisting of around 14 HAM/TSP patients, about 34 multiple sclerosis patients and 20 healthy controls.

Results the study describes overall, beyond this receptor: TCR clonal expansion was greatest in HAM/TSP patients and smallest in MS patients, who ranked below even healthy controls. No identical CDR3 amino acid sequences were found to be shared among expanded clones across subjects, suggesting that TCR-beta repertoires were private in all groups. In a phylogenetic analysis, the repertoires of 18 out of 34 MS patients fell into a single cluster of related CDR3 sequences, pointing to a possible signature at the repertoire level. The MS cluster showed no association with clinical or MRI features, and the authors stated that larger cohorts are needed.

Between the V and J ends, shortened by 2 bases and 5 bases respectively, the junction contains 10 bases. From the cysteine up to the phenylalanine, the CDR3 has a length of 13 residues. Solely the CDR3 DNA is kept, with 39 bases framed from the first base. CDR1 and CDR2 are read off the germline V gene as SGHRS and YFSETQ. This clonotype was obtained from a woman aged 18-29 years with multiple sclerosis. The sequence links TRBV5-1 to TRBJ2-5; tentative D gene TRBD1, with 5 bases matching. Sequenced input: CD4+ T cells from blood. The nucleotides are TGCGCCAGCAGCTTCGGGCAGGGCGAGACCCAGTACTTC. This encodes CASSFGQGETQYF.